One sample yielded the 14 T cell receptor beta chains listed below, sequenced in a study of T cells in Graves' hyperthyroidism and ophthalmopathy. TCR beta CDR3 sequences were amplified from RNA transcripts. RT-PCR in the first round (using the HTBI primer set) targeted the TCR CDR3. From the multiplex PCR reads, TCRdb called clonotypes with MiXCR, one entry per CDR3 protein. The repertoire holds about 680,000 distinct CDR3 sequences, about a third seen once, with around 29% in the top ten. Specimen: blood. All receptors derive from a middle-aged woman with Graves' hyperthyroidism.

This clonotype was seen many times. The chain couples TRBV10-3 to TRBJ2-5, with 8 positions matching TRBD1. Germline V gene sequence: CDR1 ENHRY, CDR2 SYGVKD. This CDR3 is built from 17 residues. V gave up 2 bases and J gave up 4 bases; unmatched junction bases: 12. Written as DNA, the CDR3 is TGTGCCATCAGTGAGCCTAGAGGACAGGGTCAACGAGAGACCCAGTACTTC. This gives the protein CAISEPRGQGQRETQYF.

The chain couples TRBV2 to TRBJ2-7; 9 nucleotides agree with TRBD1. Germline values: CDR1 SNHLY, CDR2 FYNNEI. This CDR3 spans 13 amino acids. V dropped 6 bases and J dropped 8; count of bases not matched to a gene: 8. The CDR3 loop is CASSRDRESKQYF. Here the CDR3 DNA reads TGTGCCAGCAGCCGGGACAGGGAATCCAAGCAGTACTTC.

With respect to this clonotype: A much larger clonotype is one base distant, so this may be a read error. J is TRBJ1-5 and V is TRBV7-9; D unclear. This CDR3 contains 14 residues. V was trimmed by 1 base and J by 5 bases, leaving 9 bases between them. Germline-derived CDR1 and CDR2 are SEHNR and FQNEAQ (reference sequence). CDR3 coding DNA: TGTGCCAGCAGCTTAGAGGGCGGTTATCAGCCCCAGCATTTT. Translation gives CASSLEGGYQPQHF. The full variable domain, with the rest looked up from reference TRBV7-9 and TRBJ1-5, is DTGVSQNPRHKITKRGQNVTFRCDPISEHNRLYWYRQTLGQGPEFLTYFQNEAQLEKSRLLSDRFSAERPKGSFSTLEIQRTEQGDSAMYLCASSLEGGYQPQHFGDGTRLSIL.

This rearrangement joins TRBV29-1 to TRBJ2-6; D tentatively fits TRBD1 or TRBD2 (5 bases each). The germline V gene has CDR1 SQVTM and CDR2 ANQGSEA. This CDR3 region has 17 residues. V shed 5 bases and J shed 0 bases, with 17 bases lying between them. This CDR3 reads CSVSRQPLASGANVLTF. The CDR3 nucleotides are TGCAGCGTTTCTAGACAGCCTCTAGCCTCTGGGGCCAACGTCCTGACTTTC.

Ten or more counts support this clonotype. This chain connects TRBV11-3 to TRBJ1-2, with a weak D call TRBD1 (5 bases). Trimming left V 3 bases short and J 1 base short, with 12 bases between. The length of the CDR3 is 15 residues. CDR1 and CDR2 (germline): SGHNT, YENEEA. CDR3 sequence reads: CASSFGTDVNYGYTF. The DNA for the CDR3 is TGTGCCAGCAGCTTTGGGACGGACGTTAACTATGGCTACACCTTC.

The genes are TRBV11-2 and TRBJ1-2; D might be TRBD1 (5 bases). V lost 1 base, J lost 8 bases, and 11 bases lay in between. There are 13 residues in the CDR3. The germline V gene has CDR1 SGHAT and CDR2 FQNNGV. Written as DNA, the CDR3 is TGTGCCAGCAGCTTAGTCAGGGTGAGAGGCTACACCTTC. It is translated as CASSLVRVRGYTF.

The gene calls are TRBV10-3 and TRBJ1-1; 10 positions match TRBD1. The trim removed 3 bases at V and 5 bases at J, leaving 9 bases unmatched. There are 16 residues in the CDR3. Germline loops: CDR1 ENHRY, CDR2 SYGVKD. The CDR3 DNA follows: TGTGCCATCAGTGAAACAGGGACAGGGGTGGGGACTGAAGCTTTCTTT. This codes for CAISETGTGVGTEAFF.

The rearrangement uses TRBV13 and TRBJ1-2; D is uncertain. This CDR3 is 14 amino acids long. V was clipped by 4 bases and J by 4 bases, with 13 bases between them. Per germline, CDR1 PRHDT and CDR2 FYEKMQ (reference sequence). The CDR3 spells CASSSRKSGYGYTF. CDR3 in DNA: TGTGCCAGCAGCTCCCGCAAGAGTGGCTATGGCTACACCTTC.

The CDR3 region is CASSRPGQGIGINQPQHF. The CDR3 region has the DNA TGTGCCAGCAGTAGGCCGGGACAGGGGATTGGTATCAATCAGCCCCAGCATTTT. V gene TRBV12-3 or TRBV12-4 combines with J gene TRBJ1-5, with 10 bases matching TRBD1. Trimming took 5 bases from V and 3 from J; bases not matched to a gene: 13. The CDR3 covers 18 residues.

A few counts support this clonotype. The chain links TRBV6-5 to TRBJ2-7, with 7 positions matching TRBD1. CDR1 MNHEY and CDR2 SVGAGI come from the germline V gene. This CDR3 has 12 residues. V lost 10 bases and J lost 5; bases outside the gene matches: 8. The CDR3 is CATRTGVDEQYF. Written as DNA, the CDR3 is TGTGCCACCCGGACAGGCGTCGACGAGCAGTACTTC.

Of note for this clonotype: This may be a read error, as it is one base from a much larger clone. The chain joins TRBV15 to TRBJ1-1, with D possibly matching TRBD1 (5 bases). Germline V lookup: CDR1 LNHNV, CDR2 YYDKDF (reference sequence). The CDR3 covers 13 residues. In DNA, the CDR3 is TGTGCCATCAGCTCGGCAGGGAAAACTGAAGCTTTCTTT. Residues: CAISSAGKTEAFF.

This chain connects TRBV29-1 to TRBJ1-2; D is perhaps TRBD1 (5 bases). CDR1 and CDR2 (germline): SQVTM, ANQGSEA. Trimming removed 4 bases from V and 4 bases from J, with 25 bases in between. The CDR3 runs to 17 residues. CDR3 region: CSVVAPSPGRGIYGYTF. The CDR3 DNA reads as TGCAGCGTTGTGGCCCCTTCCCCGGGACGGGGAATCTATGGCTACACCTTC.

This chain links TRBV7-2 with TRBJ2-2, with unresolved D. V gave up 2 bases and J gave up 5 bases, with 6 bases separating them. Germline V gene data show CDR1 as SGHTA and CDR2 as FQGNSA. CDR3 size: 13 residues. CDR3 DNA sequence: TGTGCCAGCAGCTTATGGCCGACCGGGGAGCTGTTTTTT. Translated: CASSLWPTGELFF.

This sequence joins TRBV2 and TRBJ2-2, with 7 bases that match TRBD2. J gave up 2 bases and V 5 bases, and 14 bases lay outside the gene matches. The CDR3 contains 18 residues. CDR1 SNHLY and CDR2 FYNNEI come from the germline V gene. CDR3 in amino acids: CASSFLPPGGSNTGELFF. CDR3 nucleotide sequence: TGTGCCAGCAGTTTCCTACCCCCGGGGGGTTCTAACACCGGGGAGCTGTTTTTT.